The 22 T cell receptor beta chains reported below all come from one sample, sequenced in a study of beta chain features in type 1 diabetes. Expressed TCRB transcripts were sequenced because the entire RNA isolate underwent reverse transcription. Here immunoSEQ multiplex PCR was the method, and the copy in TCRdb shows in-frame clones only, minus some. The data show some 150,000 clones, around 10% seen once. Material: central memory CD4+ T cells from blood. The receptors here all came from a man between 18 and 29 years old in good health.

The V and J genes are TRBV7-2 and TRBJ2-1; TRBD2 is a possible D gene (5 bases). CDR3 length: 12 residues. Germline V gene lookup returns CDR1 SGHTA and CDR2 FQGNSA. V lost 2 bases and J 9 bases, leaving 8 bases between the germline ends. In DNA, the CDR3 is TGTGCCAGCAGCTTAAAAGGGAGTGAGCAGTTCTTC. This sequence encodes CASSLKGSEQFF.

This clone has a handful of counts. Other DNA sequences from this sample encode an identical CDR3 as well. This chain joins TRBV9 and TRBJ2-5; D remains unclear. Germline loops: CDR1 SGDLS, CDR2 YYNGEE. V lost 1 base and J 5 bases, leaving 9 bases between the germline ends. This CDR3 region has 13 residues. CDR3 region: CASSVPGQETQYF. DNA of the CDR3: TGTGCCAGCAGCGTACCGGGTCAGGAGACCCAGTACTTC.

The V and J genes are TRBV7-2 and TRBJ2-7, with 7 bases identical to TRBD2. Germline-derived CDR1 and CDR2 are SGHTA and FQGNSA. V trimming: 0 bases; J trimming: 1 base; junction bases outside the gene matches: 6. The CDR3 consists of 16 residues. The CDR3 here is CASSLALGGNSYEQYF. CDR3 nucleotides: TGTGCCAGCAGCTTAGCGTTGGGGGGGAATTCCTACGAGCAGTACTTC.

CDR3 protein: CASSIDYGYTF. The CDR3 nucleotides read TGTGCCAGTAGTATTGACTATGGCTACACCTTC. V gene TRBV19 combines with J gene TRBJ1-2; D gene ambiguous. Germline V lookup: CDR1 LNHDA, CDR2 SQIVND (reference sequence). V lost 3 bases, J lost 3 bases, and 2 bases lay in between. The CDR3 is made up of 11 amino acids.

The chain combines TRBV5-4 with TRBJ2-1; 12 bases line up with TRBD2. This CDR3 comprises 19 residues. V dropped 4 bases and J dropped 5; count of bases not matched to a gene: 16. Germline assignment: CDR1 SGHNT and CDR2 YYREEE (reference sequence). CDR3 residues: CASSPRTSGTFRRNNEQFF. In nucleotides, the CDR3 is TGTGCCAGCAGCCCCAGGACTAGCGGGACCTTCCGGAGAAACAATGAGCAGTTCTTC.

The chain couples TRBV12-2 to TRBJ2-1; the table assigns TRBD2, which was not confirmed against the DNA. TRBV12-2 is given as a pseudogene. The CDR3 covers 17 residues. The CDR3 nucleotides are TGTGCAAGTCGCTTAGCCGGACTAGCGGGGGAGCACAATGAGCAGTTCTTC. This codes for CASRLAGLAGEHNEQFF.

The chain is built from TRBV10-3 and TRBJ1-5, with 9 nucleotides matching TRBD1. This CDR3 has 15 residues. J gave up 7 bases and V 3 bases, and 7 bases lay outside the gene matches. The germline V gene encodes CDR1 ENHRY and CDR2 SYGVKD. CDR3 loop: CAISDLGQGGQPQHF. The CDR3 bases are TGTGCCATCAGTGACCTGGGACAGGGAGGCCAGCCCCAGCATTTT.

This clone was seen more than once but under ten times. V gene TRBV14 combines with J gene TRBJ2-5; 11 nucleotides align to TRBD2. Germline CDR1 reads SGHDN; CDR2 reads FVKESK. The CDR3 totals 18 residues. V lost 0 bases, J lost 6 bases, and 12 bases stayed unmatched. In nucleotides, the CDR3 is TGTGCCAGCAGCCAAGATCCTAGCGGGGGGACGCGAACCAAGACCCAGTACTTC. It codes for CASSQDPSGGTRTKTQYF. Filled out from reference TRBV14 and TRBJ2-5, the complete variable domain reads EAGVTQFPSHSVIEKGQTVTLRCDPISGHDNLYWYRRVMGKEIKFLLHFVKESKQDESGMPNNRFLAERTGGTYSTLKVQPAELEDSGVYFCASSQDPSGGTRTKTQYFGPGTRLLVL.

The chain links TRBV9 to TRBJ2-2; TRBD2 matches at 10 bases. V lost 1 base and J lost 8; bases outside the gene matches: 5. The CDR3 is made up of 15 amino acids. Germline assignment: CDR1 SGDLS and CDR2 YYNGEE. CDR3: CASSVSSSGRGELFF. DNA of the CDR3: TGTGCCAGCAGCGTATCGTCTAGCGGGAGAGGGGAGCTGTTTTTT.

The rearrangement uses TRBV2 and TRBJ2-5; possibly TRBD1 for D (6 bases). The germline V gene has CDR1 SNHLY and CDR2 FYNNEI. Trimming left V 7 bases short and J 5 bases short, with 8 bases between. CDR3 length: 11 residues. The CDR3 loop reads CASTTGETQYF. The CDR3 DNA follows: TGTGCCAGCACGACAGGCGAGACCCAGTACTTC.

There are a few counts of this clone. The gene calls are TRBV28 and TRBJ2-7; unclear D gene. Germline V lookup: CDR1 MDHEN, CDR2 SYDVKM. V was cut by 4 bases and J by 9 bases, with 25 bases left in between. The CDR3 has 16 residues. Written as DNA, the CDR3 is TGTGCCAGCAGTTCCACCCCGGTGGGATACCTACGAGTGCAGTACTTC. Amino acid sequence: CASSSTPVGYLRVQYF.

The V gene is TRBV7-2, the J gene TRBJ1-5; weak D call: TRBD1 (5 bases). This CDR3 has 15 amino acids. Trimming cost V 5 bases and J 2 bases, with 13 bases left between them. Looked up from germline, CDR1 is SGHTA and CDR2 is FQGNSA. The CDR3, as DNA: TGTGCCAGCAGCCCCGGGCAGGGCGGCAATCAGCCCCAGCATTTT. As protein: CASSPGQGGNQPQHF.

The chain links TRBV7-9 to TRBJ2-5; D gene uncertain. Germline CDR1 SEHNR, CDR2 FQNEAQ (reference sequence). V gave up 5 bases and J gave up 0 bases, with 4 bases separating them. The CDR3 length is 12 residues. The CDR3 coding sequence is TGTGCCAGCAGCCCAGACCAAGAGACCCAGTACTTC. It translates to CASSPDQETQYF.

This clone has just a few counts. V gene TRBV15 combines with J gene TRBJ2-7; D possibly corresponds to TRBD1 (5 bases). Germline V lookup: CDR1 LNHNV, CDR2 YYDKDF (reference sequence). V was trimmed by 0 bases and J by 7 bases, leaving 10 bases between them. There are 13 residues in the CDR3. The chain's CDR3 is CATSRDRVEEQYF. CDR3 DNA sequence: TGTGCCACCAGCAGAGACAGGGTGGAGGAGCAGTACTTC.

In this sample, this clone turned up a few times. DNA for the CDR3: TGTGCCAGTAAACTTAAGGGCCCAGTTTCGAACACTGAAGCTTTCTTT. It is translated as CASKLKGPVSNTEAFF. This chain uses TRBV19 with TRBJ1-1; D gene ambiguous. V lost 7 bases to trimming and J lost 1 base, with 19 bases between them. CDR3 size: 16 residues. The germline CDR1 and CDR2 sequences are LNHDA and SQIVND (reference sequence).

The chain links TRBV20-1 to TRBJ2-3; D uncertain. CDR3 length: 11 residues. In germline, CDR1 is DFQATT, CDR2 SNEGSKA (reference sequence). Trimming pared 3 bases from V and 10 bases from J, leaving 11 bases between. The CDR3 bases are TGCAGTGCTAGTAAGTCAGAGCCGCAGTATTTT. Translated: CSASKSEPQYF.

This clone was recorded a few times. The rearrangement links TRBV28 to TRBJ2-3, with TRBD2 identical over 13 bases. Germline V CDR1 and CDR2: MDHEN, SYDVKM. The CDR3 totals 19 residues. The ends lost 3 bases at V and 4 bases at J; junction bases unmatched: 13. The DNA for the CDR3 is TGTGCCAGCAGTTTCGACCCTGGGACTAGCGGGATAGCCCCAGATACGCAGTATTTT. It is translated as CASSFDPGTSGIAPDTQYF.

This clone was counted ten times or more. V is TRBV6-5 and J is TRBJ2-1; D possibly corresponds to TRBD2 (6 bases). Germline CDR1 reads MNHEY; CDR2 reads SVGAGI. There are 13 residues in the CDR3. V lost 8 bases and J lost 2, with 10 bases in between. For the CDR3, the DNA is TGTGCCAGCGGGACTCCGACCTACAATGAGCAGTTCTTC. Translated: CASGTPTYNEQFF.

The chain combines TRBV7-2 with TRBJ2-7; D could derive from TRBD1 or TRBD2 (5 bases each). This CDR3 region has 15 residues. From germline, CDR1 is SGHTA and CDR2 FQGNSA. V was trimmed by 3 bases and J by 1 base, leaving 13 bases between them. The CDR3 is CASSFSLGVSYEQYF. CDR3 DNA sequence: TGTGCCAGCAGCTTCAGCTTGGGGGTTTCCTACGAGCAGTACTTC.

V is TRBV28 and J is TRBJ1-2; no reliable D call. V lost 2 bases to trimming and J lost 3 bases, with 4 bases between them. CDR1 is MDHEN, CDR2 SYDVKM, per germline. The CDR3 extends over 12 amino acids. The CDR3 DNA reads TGTGCCAGCAGTTTAAAGGACTATGGCTACACCTTC. This codes for CASSLKDYGYTF.

This rearrangement joins TRBV13 to TRBJ1-2; D unresolved. Trimming shortened V by 2 bases and J by 4 bases, and 14 bases separated the two germline ends. Per germline, CDR1 PRHDT and CDR2 FYEKMQ (reference sequence). The CDR3 length is 15 residues. In DNA, the CDR3 is TGTGCCAGCAGCTTACGGCAGGCGCTGACCTATGGCTACACCTTC. Translating it yields CASSLRQALTYGYTF.

This clone was counted only a few times. This chain links TRBV28 with TRBJ1-2; a possible D gene is TRBD1 (6 bases). Germline CDR1 MDHEN, CDR2 SYDVKM. V was cut by 7 bases and J by 4 bases, with 13 bases left in between. This CDR3 spans 13 amino acids. In DNA, the CDR3 is TGTGCCAGCACCCTCGGACAGCCCTATGGCTACACCTTC. It encodes CASTLGQPYGYTF.